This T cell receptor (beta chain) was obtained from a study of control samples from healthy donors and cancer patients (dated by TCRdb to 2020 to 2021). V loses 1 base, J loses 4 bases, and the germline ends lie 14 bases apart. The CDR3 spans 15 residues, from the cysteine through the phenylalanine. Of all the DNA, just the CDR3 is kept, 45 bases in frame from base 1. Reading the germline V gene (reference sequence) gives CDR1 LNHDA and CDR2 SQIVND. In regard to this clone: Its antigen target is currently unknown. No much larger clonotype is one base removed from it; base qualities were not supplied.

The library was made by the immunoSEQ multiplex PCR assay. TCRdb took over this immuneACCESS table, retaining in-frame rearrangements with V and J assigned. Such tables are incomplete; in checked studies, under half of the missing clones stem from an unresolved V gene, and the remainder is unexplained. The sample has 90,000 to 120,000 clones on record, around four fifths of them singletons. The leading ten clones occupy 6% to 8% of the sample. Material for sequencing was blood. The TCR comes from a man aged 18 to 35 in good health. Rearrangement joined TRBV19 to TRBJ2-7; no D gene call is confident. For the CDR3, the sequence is CASSIVWGKGYEQYF. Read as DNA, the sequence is TGTGCCAGTAGTATAGTTTGGGGTAAGGGTTACGAGCAGTACTTC.